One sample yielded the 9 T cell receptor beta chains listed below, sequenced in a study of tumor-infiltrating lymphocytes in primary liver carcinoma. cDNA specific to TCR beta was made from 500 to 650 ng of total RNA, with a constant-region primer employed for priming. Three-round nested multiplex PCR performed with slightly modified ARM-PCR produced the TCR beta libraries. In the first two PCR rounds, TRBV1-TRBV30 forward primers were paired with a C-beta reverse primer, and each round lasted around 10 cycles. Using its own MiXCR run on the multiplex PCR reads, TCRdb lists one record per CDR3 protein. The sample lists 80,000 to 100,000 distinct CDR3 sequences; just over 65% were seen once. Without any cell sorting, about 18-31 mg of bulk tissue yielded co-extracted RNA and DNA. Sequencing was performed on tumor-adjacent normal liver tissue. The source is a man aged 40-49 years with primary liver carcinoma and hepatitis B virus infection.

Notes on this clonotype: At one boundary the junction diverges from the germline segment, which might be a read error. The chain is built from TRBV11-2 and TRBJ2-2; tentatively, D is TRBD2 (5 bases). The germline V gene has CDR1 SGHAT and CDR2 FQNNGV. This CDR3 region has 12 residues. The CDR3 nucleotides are TGTGCCAGCATCCTTTACACCGGGGAACTGTTTTTT. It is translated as CASILYTGELFF. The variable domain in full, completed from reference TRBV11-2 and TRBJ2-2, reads EAGVAQSPRYKIIEKRQSVAFWCNPISGHATLYWYQQILGQGPKLLIQFQNNGVVDDSQLPKDRFSAERLKGVDSTLKIQPAKLEDSAVYLCASILYTGELFFGEGSRLTVL.

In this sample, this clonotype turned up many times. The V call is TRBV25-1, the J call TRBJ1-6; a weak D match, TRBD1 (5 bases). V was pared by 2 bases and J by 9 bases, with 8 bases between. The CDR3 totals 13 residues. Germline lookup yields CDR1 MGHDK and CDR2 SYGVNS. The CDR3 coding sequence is TGTGCCAGCAGTGAACACGGGGGTTCACCCCTCCACTTT. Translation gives CASSEHGGSPLHF.

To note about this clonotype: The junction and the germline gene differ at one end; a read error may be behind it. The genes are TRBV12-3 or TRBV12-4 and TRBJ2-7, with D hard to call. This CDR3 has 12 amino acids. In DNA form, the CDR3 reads TGTGCCAACAGTCTAAGGGAATACGAGCAGTACTTC. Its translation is CANSLREYEQYF.

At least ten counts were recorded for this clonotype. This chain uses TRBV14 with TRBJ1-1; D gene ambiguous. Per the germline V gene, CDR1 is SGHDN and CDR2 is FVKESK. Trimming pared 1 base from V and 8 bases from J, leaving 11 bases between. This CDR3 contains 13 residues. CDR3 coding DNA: TGTGCCAGCAGCCAAGGATTAAGATGGGAAGCTTTCTTT. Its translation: CASSQGLRWEAFF.

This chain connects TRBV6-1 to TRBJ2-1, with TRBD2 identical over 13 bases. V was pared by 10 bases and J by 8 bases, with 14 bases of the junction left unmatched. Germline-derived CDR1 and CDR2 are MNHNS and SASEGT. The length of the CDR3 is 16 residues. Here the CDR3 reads CANTANPGTSGDEQFF. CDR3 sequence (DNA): TGTGCCAACACCGCTAATCCCGGGACTAGCGGGGATGAGCAGTTCTTC.

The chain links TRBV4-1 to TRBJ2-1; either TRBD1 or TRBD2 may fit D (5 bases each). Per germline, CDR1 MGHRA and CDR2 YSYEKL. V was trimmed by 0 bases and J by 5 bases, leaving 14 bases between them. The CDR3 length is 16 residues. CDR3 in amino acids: CASSQDGTVPNNEQFF. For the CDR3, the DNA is TGCGCCAGCAGCCAAGATGGGACGGTGCCCAACAATGAGCAGTTCTTC.

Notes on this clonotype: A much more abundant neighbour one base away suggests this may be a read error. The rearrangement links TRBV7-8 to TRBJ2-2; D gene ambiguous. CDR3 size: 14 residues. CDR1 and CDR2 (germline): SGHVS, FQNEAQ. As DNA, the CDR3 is TGTGCCAGCAGCTATAGTGGGAACACCGTGGAGCTGTTTTTT. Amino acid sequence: CASSYSGNTVELFF. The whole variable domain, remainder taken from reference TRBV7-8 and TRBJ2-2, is GAGVSQSPRYKVAKRGQDVALRCDPISGHVSLFWYQQALGQGPEFLTYFQNEAQLDKSGLPSDRFFAERPEGSVSTLKIQRTQQEDSAVYLCASSYSGNTVELFFGEGSRLTVL.

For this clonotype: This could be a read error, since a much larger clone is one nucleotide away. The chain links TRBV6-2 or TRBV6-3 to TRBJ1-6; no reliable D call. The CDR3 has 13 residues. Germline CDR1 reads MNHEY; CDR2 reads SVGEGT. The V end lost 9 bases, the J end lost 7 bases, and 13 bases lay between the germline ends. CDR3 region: CARTGVGNSPLHF. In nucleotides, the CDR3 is TGTGCCAGGACCGGGGTCGGCAATTCACCCCTCCACTTT.

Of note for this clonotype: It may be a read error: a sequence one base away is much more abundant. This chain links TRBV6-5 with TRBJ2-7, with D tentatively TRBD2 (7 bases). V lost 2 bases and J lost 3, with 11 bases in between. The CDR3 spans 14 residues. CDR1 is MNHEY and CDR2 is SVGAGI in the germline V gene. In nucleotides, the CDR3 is TGTGCCAGCAGTTACGGGGGGGGCGGCTACGAGCAGTACTTC. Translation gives CASSYGGGGYEQYF.